This TCR beta chain derives from a study of control samples from healthy donors and cancer patients. This CDR3 is built from 15 residues. Trimming at V came to 6 bases and at J to 6 bases, leaving 7 bases not matched to a gene. Germline assignment: CDR1 SNHLY and CDR2 FYNNEI. TCRdb's table, derived via immunoSEQ multiplex PCR, lists solely in-frame clones and lacks some. Seen here are about 120,000 clones, about 95% observed once, and the top ten hold approximately 4%. This rearrangement joins TRBV2 to TRBJ2-4; TRBD2 aligns across 11 bases. This TCR derives from a young man in good health. Source material: blood. The DNA for the CDR3 is TGTGCCAGCAGGACTAGCGGGGCCCAGAGAAACATTCAGTACTTC. As protein: CASRTSGAQRNIQYF.